Shown below are 18 T cell receptor beta chains from a single sample sequenced in a study of blood T cell repertoires in COVID-19. TCRdb keeps only in-frame clones here, not all; method: immunoSEQ multiplex PCR. The sample contains approximately 310,000 clones, roughly 84% of which appear only once. Sequencing was performed on peripheral blood. All receptors derive from a man aged 50 to 60 with active or convalescent COVID-19.

This chain uses TRBV3-1 (or the pseudogene TRBV3-2) with TRBJ2-6; 7 positions match TRBD1. Germline values: CDR1 LGHDT, CDR2 YNNKEL (reference sequence). With V trimmed by 5 bases and J by 3 bases, 4 bases remained unmatched. The CDR3 contains 15 residues. CDR3 residues: CASSRQGLGANVLTF. The CDR3 DNA follows: TGTGCCAGCAGCAGACAGGGTCTTGGGGCCAACGTCCTGACTTTC.

J is TRBJ1-2 and V is TRBV28, with D tentatively TRBD1 (5 bases). Germline V gene sequence: CDR1 MDHEN, CDR2 SYDVKM. CDR3 size: 17 residues. Trimming stripped 0 bases from V and 0 bases from J, with 14 bases between. CDR3 residues: CASSLWGGGLPNYGYTF. The DNA for the CDR3 is TGTGCCAGCAGTTTATGGGGGGGAGGGCTTCCTAACTATGGCTACACCTTC.

The V and J genes are TRBV4-1 and TRBJ1-6; 7 bases are a match to TRBD1. The V gene's germline CDR1 is MGHRA and CDR2 YSYEKL. CDR3 length: 14 residues. The V segment lost 1 base and the J segment 7 bases; nucleotides outside the gene matches: 1. CDR3 amino acids: CASSQVQGNSPLHF. The DNA of the CDR3 is TGCGCCAGCAGCCAAGTACAGGGGAATTCACCCCTCCACTTT.

V gene TRBV5-4 combines with J gene TRBJ2-5, with 9 bases fitting TRBD2. Trimming cost V 0 bases and J 5 bases; bases outside gene matches: 8. The CDR3 spans 16 residues. The germline V gene encodes CDR1 SGHNT and CDR2 YYREEE (reference sequence). The CDR3 here is CASSLGSSGITETQYF. The CDR3 DNA reads TGTGCCAGCAGCTTGGGGTCTAGCGGGATAACGGAGACCCAGTACTTC.

This chain links TRBV6-5 with TRBJ1-1; 7 bases match TRBD1. The V gene's germline CDR1 is MNHEY and CDR2 SVGAGI. This CDR3 has 13 residues. In DNA, the CDR3 is TGTGCTGTCGCAGGGGGAGTAAGCACTGAAGCTTTCTTT. Translating gives CAVAGGVSTEAFF.

V and J are TRBV18 and TRBJ1-4, with 10 positions matching TRBD1. The CDR3 is 16 amino acids. Germline lookup yields CDR1 KGHSH and CDR2 LQKENI. V was pared by 1 base and J by 7 bases, with 6 bases of the junction left unmatched. The CDR3 DNA is TGTGCCAGCTCACCACAACAGGGACAGGGGACTGAAAAACTGTTTTTT. This sequence encodes CASSPQQGQGTEKLFF.

This clone was detected once. The V gene is TRBV28, the J gene TRBJ1-1; D unclear. Per germline, CDR1 MDHEN and CDR2 SYDVKM. This CDR3 comprises 12 residues. Trimming removed 6 bases from V and 1 base from J, with 6 bases in between. This CDR3 reads CASRTTNTEAFF. CDR3 coding DNA: TGTGCCAGCAGAACTACGAACACTGAAGCTTTCTTT.

The sample holds one count of this clone. The chain joins TRBV30 to TRBJ2-7; 7 bases line up with TRBD1. Germline CDR1 reads GTSNPN; CDR2 reads SVGIG (reference sequence). The trim removed 0 bases at V and 5 bases at J, leaving 10 bases unmatched. CDR3 length: 15 residues. In DNA, the CDR3 is TGTGCCTGGAGTGTGTATAGACAGGGAATCAACGAGCAGTACTTC. Protein sequence: CAWSVYRQGINEQYF.

J is TRBJ2-2 and V is TRBV7-6; D is uncertain. The V and J ends lost 3 bases and 10 bases respectively, with 9 bases between them. This CDR3 is built from 12 residues. CDR1 and CDR2 (germline): SGHVS, FNYEAQ. The CDR3: CASSLLGPELFF. CDR3 nucleotide sequence: TGTGCCAGCAGCTTGCTAGGCCCGGAGCTGTTTTTT.

The chain joins TRBV29-1 to TRBJ1-1, with D possibly matching TRBD1 (5 bases). V was cut by 4 bases and J by 1 base, with 16 bases left in between. The germline V gene encodes CDR1 SQVTM and CDR2 ANQGSEA. CDR3 length equals 15 residues. CDR3 region: CSVGRVREPNTEAFF. The CDR3 DNA follows: TGCAGCGTTGGTAGGGTCAGGGAACCGAACACTGAAGCTTTCTTT.

The V gene is TRBV5-6, the J gene TRBJ1-5; a weak D match, TRBD1 (5 bases). Germline V lookup: CDR1 SGHDT, CDR2 YYEEEE. The CDR3 spans 16 residues. The V end lost 2 bases, the J end lost 0 bases, and 12 bases lay between the germline ends. For the CDR3, the DNA is TGTGCCAGCAGCTTTTCGGGGGGTACTAGCAATCAGCCCCAGCATTTT. Residues: CASSFSGGTSNQPQHF. The complete variable domain, with remaining parts taken from reference TRBV5-6 and TRBJ1-5, reads DAGVTQSPTHLIKTRGQQVTLRCSPKSGHDTVSWYQQALGQGPQFIFQYYEEEERQRGNFPDRFSGHQFPNYSSELNVNALLLGDSALYLCASSFSGGTSNQPQHFGDGTRLSIL.

The V gene is TRBV7-8, the J gene TRBJ2-3; TRBD1 matches 7 bases. V was pared by 5 bases and J by 2 bases, with 4 bases of the junction left unmatched. CDR3 length equals 14 residues. The germline V gene encodes CDR1 SGHVS and CDR2 FQNEAQ. CDR3 region: CASSLGTVTDTQYF. The CDR3 DNA follows: TGTGCCAGCAGCCTCGGGACAGTCACAGATACGCAGTATTTT. The whole variable domain, filled in from reference TRBV7-8 and TRBJ2-3, reads GAGVSQSPRYKVAKRGQDVALRCDPISGHVSLFWYQQALGQGPEFLTYFQNEAQLDKSGLPSDRFFAERPEGSVSTLKIQRTQQEDSAVYLCASSLGTVTDTQYFGPGTRLTVL.

This clone is a singleton in its sample. The chain carries TRBV18 and TRBJ1-1; 9 positions match TRBD1. Germline values: CDR1 KGHSH, CDR2 LQKENI. V gave up 2 bases and J gave up 11 bases; unmatched junction bases: 6. This CDR3 has 13 amino acids. Here the CDR3 DNA reads TGTGCCAGCTCACCAGGACAGGGGCTAGACGCTTTCTTT. This translates into CASSPGQGLDAFF.

The chain recombines TRBV7-9 with TRBJ1-6; D not certain. CDR1 SEHNR and CDR2 FQNEAQ come from the germline V gene (reference sequence). V shed 5 bases and J shed 7 bases, with 6 bases lying between them. This CDR3 has 12 amino acids. The CDR3 region is CASSAQNSPLHF. The CDR3 DNA is TGTGCCAGCAGCGCACAGAATTCACCCCTCCACTTT.

This chain links TRBV6-5 with TRBJ2-5; 9 bases map to TRBD1. Germline V gene lookup returns CDR1 MNHEY and CDR2 SVGAGI. V trimming: 7 bases; J trimming: 5 bases; junction bases outside the gene matches: 5. This CDR3 has 13 residues. The CDR3 region is CASIRDRVETQYF. In DNA form, the CDR3 reads TGTGCCAGCATAAGGGACAGGGTTGAGACCCAGTACTTC.

This clone was seen once. The sample contains more than one DNA sequence encoding this CDR3. V is TRBV5-1 and J is TRBJ1-6, with TRBD1 matching over 7 bases. From germline, CDR1 is SGHRS and CDR2 YFSETQ. There are 14 residues in the CDR3. The junction had 5 bases not matched to a gene; V was cut back by 2 bases and J by 9 bases. CDR3 residues: CASSLGQASSPLHF. CDR3 nucleotide sequence: TGCGCCAGCAGCTTAGGACAGGCATCTTCACCCCTCCACTTT.

The sample holds one count of this clone. The chain joins TRBV6-5 to TRBJ1-2; D remains unclear. Per germline, CDR1 MNHEY and CDR2 SVGAGI. Trimming took 7 bases from V and 4 from J, leaving 10 bases between them. The CDR3 consists of 12 residues. Written as DNA, the CDR3 is TGTGCCAGCAAGGCGGCCGGCTATGGCTACACCTTC. Amino acid sequence: CASKAAGYGYTF.

The chain uses TRBV2 and TRBJ1-1; 7 bases match TRBD1. The germline V gene encodes CDR1 SNHLY and CDR2 FYNNEI. V was clipped by 4 bases and J by 1 base; unmatched bases: 6. The CDR3 runs to 15 residues. CDR3 nucleotide sequence: TGTGCCAGCAGTGGACAGGGCGCGAGGAACACTGAAGCTTTCTTT. It translates to CASSGQGARNTEAFF.